Sequencing of this T cell receptor beta chain was carried out in a study of early T cells in non-severe SARS-CoV-2 infection. CDR3 size: 15 residues. V lost 3 bases and J lost 1; bases outside the gene matches: 4. This clonotype showed up many times. One entry per CDR3 protein results from TCRdb running MiXCR on the 5' RACE reads. The sample comprises 70,000 or so distinct CDR3 sequences, approximately 4.5% of which are singletons, and roughly 3.6% rests with the top ten. The specimen was whole blood, collected at baseline. This chain connects TRBV12-3 or TRBV12-4 to TRBJ2-3; the match to TRBD2 covers 7 bases. The receptor's source is an adult who was a healthcare worker with PCR-confirmed SARS-CoV-2 infection or an uninfected control (not recorded which). The donor label of this sample is uncertain. The CDR3 region is CASSFGLAGTDTQYF. CDR3 nucleotides: TGTGCCAGCAGTTTTGGGCTAGCGGGCACAGATACGCAGTATTTT.